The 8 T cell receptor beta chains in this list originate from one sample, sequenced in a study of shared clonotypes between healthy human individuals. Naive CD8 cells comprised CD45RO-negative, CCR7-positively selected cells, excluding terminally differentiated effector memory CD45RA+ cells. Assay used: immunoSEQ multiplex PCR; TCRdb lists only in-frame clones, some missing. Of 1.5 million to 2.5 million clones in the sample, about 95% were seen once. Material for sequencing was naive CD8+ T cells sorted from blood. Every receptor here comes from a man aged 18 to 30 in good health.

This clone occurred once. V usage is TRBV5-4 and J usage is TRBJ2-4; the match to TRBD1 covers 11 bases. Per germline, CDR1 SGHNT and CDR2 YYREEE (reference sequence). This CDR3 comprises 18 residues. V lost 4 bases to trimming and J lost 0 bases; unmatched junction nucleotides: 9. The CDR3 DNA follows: TGTGCCAGCAGCCTGGACAGGGGGCCACTAGAAGCCAAAAACATTCAGTACTTC. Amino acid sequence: CASSLDRGPLEAKNIQYF. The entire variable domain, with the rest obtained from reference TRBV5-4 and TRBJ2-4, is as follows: ETGVTQSPTHLIKTRGQQVTLRCSSQSGHNTVSWYQQALGQGPQFIFQYYREEENGRGNFPPRFSGLQFPNYSSELNVNALELDDSALYLCASSLDRGPLEAKNIQYFGAGTRLSVL.

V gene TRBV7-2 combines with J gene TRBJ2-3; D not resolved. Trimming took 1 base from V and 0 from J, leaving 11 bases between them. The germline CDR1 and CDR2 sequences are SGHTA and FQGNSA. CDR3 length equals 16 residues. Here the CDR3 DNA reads TGTGCCAGCAGCTTAGGGGCCTCCCTTAGCACAGATACGCAGTATTTT. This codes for CASSLGASLSTDTQYF.

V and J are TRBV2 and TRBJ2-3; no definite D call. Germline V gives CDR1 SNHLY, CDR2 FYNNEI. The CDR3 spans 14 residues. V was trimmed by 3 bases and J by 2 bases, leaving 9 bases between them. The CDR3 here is CASSDVGPTDTQYF. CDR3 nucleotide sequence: TGTGCCAGCAGTGATGTAGGACCCACAGATACGCAGTATTTT. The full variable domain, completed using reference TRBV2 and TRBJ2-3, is EPEVTQTPSHQVTQMGQEVILRCVPISNHLYFYWYRQILGQKVEFLVSFYNNEISEKSEIFDDQFSVERPDGSNFTLKIRSTKLEDSAMYFCASSDVGPTDTQYFGPGTRLTVL.

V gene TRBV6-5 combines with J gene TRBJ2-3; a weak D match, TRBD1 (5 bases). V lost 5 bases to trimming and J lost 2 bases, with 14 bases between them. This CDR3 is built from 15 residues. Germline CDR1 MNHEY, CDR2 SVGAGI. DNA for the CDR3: TGTGCCAGCAGTATCGACAGTGGAGACACAGATACGCAGTATTTT. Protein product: CASSIDSGDTDTQYF.

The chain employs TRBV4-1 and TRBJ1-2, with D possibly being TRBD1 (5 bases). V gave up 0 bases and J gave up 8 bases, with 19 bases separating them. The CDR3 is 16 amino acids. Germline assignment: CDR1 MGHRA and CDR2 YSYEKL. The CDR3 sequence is CASSQDGAVLPWGYTF. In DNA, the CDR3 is TGCGCCAGCAGCCAAGACGGGGCAGTACTCCCATGGGGCTACACCTTC.

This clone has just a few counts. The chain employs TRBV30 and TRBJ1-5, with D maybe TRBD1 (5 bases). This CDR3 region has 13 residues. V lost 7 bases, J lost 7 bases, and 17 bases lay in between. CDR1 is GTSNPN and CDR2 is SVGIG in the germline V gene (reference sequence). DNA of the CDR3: TGTGCCTACCTAGACCGGGACGGACAGCCCCAGCATTTT. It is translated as CAYLDRDGQPQHF. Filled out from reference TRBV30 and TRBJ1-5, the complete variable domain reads SQTIHQWPATLVQPVGSPLSLECTVEGTSNPNLYWYRQAAGRGLQLLFYSVGIGQISSEVPQNLSASRPQDRQFILSSKKLLLSDSGFYLCAYLDRDGQPQHFGDGTRLSIL.

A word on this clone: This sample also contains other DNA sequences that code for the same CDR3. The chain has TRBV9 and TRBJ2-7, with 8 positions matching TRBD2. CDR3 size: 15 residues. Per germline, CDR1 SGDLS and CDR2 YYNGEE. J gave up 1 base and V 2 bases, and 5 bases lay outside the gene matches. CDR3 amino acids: CASSVAAGGSYEQYF. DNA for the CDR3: TGTGCCAGCAGCGTTGCGGCGGGAGGTTCCTACGAGCAGTACTTC.

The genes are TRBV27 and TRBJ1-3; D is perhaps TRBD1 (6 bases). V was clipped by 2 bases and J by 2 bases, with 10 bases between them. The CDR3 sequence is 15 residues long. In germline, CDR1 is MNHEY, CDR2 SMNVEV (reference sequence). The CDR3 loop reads CASSLGGAPGNTIYF. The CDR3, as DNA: TGTGCCAGCAGTTTAGGGGGGGCGCCTGGAAACACCATATATTTT.